The present entry profiles one TCR beta chain with its context. This clone's antigen is unknown. Per-base qualities were not stored, and no clone one base away is much larger. V gives up 5 bases and J gives up 15 bases, and the segment between their germline ends measures 17 bases. The CDR3 runs 12 residues from the cysteine to the phenylalanine. Of all the DNA, just the CDR3 is kept, 36 bases in frame from base 1. CDR1 and CDR2, per the germline V gene, are SGHVS and FQNEAQ. The library was built by means of the immunoSEQ multiplex PCR assay. TCRdb's version of the immuneACCESS table is confined to in-frame rearrangements and falls short of the full clone set. An unresolved V gene accounts for under half of the shortfall where checked; the remainder is of unknown origin. This sample has 70,000 to 95,000 clones in its table, and about nine tenths of those were observed once. Together, the top ten hold about 1.5% of the sample.

This specimen comes from a study of T cells after somatic rescue of genetic block (dated by TCRdb to 2018 to 2021). Study-wide context: The study assessed how robust, over the long term, a T-cell system was when the system had developed through somatic rescue of a genetic block in T-cell development.

Sequenced sample: peripheral blood mononuclear cells (PBMCs). The TCR was taken from a young woman. This chain is built from TRBV7-8 and TRBJ2-1; the D region possibly corresponds to TRBD2 (6 bases align). The CDR3 protein sequence reads: CASSPPSGVWFF. The bases read TGTGCCAGCAGCCCCCCCTCGGGGGTTTGGTTCTTC.